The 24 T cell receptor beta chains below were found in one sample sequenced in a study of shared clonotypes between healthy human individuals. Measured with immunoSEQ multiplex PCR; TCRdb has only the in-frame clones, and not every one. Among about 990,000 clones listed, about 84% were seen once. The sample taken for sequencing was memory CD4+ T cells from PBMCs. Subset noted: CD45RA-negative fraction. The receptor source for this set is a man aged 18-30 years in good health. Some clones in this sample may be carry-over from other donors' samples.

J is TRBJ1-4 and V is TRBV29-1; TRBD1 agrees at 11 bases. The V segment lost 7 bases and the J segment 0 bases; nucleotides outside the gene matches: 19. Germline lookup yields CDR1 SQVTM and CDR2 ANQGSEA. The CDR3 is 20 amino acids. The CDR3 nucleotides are TGCAGCGCTAAGGGGATCCCGGGACAGGGGGGGCTTGCAACTAATGAAAAACTGTTTTTT. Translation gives CSAKGIPGQGGLATNEKLFF.

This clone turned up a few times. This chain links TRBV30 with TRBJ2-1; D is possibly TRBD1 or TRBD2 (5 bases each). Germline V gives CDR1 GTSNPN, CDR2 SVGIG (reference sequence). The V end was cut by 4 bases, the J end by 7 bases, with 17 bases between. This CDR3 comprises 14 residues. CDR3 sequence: CAWNPGTPRNEQFF. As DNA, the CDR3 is TGTGCCTGGAACCCCGGGACCCCCCGAAATGAGCAGTTCTTC. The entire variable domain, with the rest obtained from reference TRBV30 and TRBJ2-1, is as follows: SQTIHQWPATLVQPVGSPLSLECTVEGTSNPNLYWYRQAAGRGLQLLFYSVGIGQISSEVPQNLSASRPQDRQFILSSKKLLLSDSGFYLCAWNPGTPRNEQFFGPGTRLTVL.

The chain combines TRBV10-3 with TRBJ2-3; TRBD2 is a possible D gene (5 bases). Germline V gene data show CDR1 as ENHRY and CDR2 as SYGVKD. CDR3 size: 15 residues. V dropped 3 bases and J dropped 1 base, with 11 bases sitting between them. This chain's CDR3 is CAISEDGGRTDTQYF. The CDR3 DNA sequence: TGTGCCATCAGTGAAGATGGCGGGCGCACAGATACGCAGTATTTT.

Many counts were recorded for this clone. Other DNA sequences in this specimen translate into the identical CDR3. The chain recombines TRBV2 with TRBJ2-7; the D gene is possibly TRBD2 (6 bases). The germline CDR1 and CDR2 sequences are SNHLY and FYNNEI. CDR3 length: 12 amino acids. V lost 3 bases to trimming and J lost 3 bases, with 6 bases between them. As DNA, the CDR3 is TGTGCCAGCAGTGAGGGGGGCTACGAGCAGTACTTC. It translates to CASSEGGYEQYF.

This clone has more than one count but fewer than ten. DNA of the CDR3: TGTGCCTGGACGACAGGGGCTGAAGCTTTCTTT. Protein product: CAWTTGAEAFF. J is TRBJ1-1 and V is TRBV30; TRBD1 agrees at 8 bases. Germline V gene lookup returns CDR1 GTSNPN and CDR2 SVGIG (reference sequence). The CDR3 totals 11 residues. Trimming cost V 4 bases and J 6 bases; bases outside gene matches: 1. Looking up the rest from reference TRBV30 and TRBJ1-1 gives the full variable domain: SQTIHQWPATLVQPVGSPLSLECTVEGTSNPNLYWYRQAAGRGLQLLFYSVGIGQISSEVPQNLSASRPQDRQFILSSKKLLLSDSGFYLCAWTTGAEAFFGQGTRLTVV.

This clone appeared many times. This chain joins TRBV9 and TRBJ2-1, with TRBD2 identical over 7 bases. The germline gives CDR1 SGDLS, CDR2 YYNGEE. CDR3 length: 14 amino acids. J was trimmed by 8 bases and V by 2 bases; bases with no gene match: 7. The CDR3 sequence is CASSVTSRGDEQFF. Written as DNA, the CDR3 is TGTGCCAGCAGCGTGACTAGCCGGGGGGATGAGCAGTTCTTC. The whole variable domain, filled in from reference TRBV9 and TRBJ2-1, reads DSGVTQTPKHLITATGQRVTLRCSPRSGDLSVYWYQQSLDQGLQFLIQYYNGEERAKGNILERFSAQQFPDLHSELNLSSLELGDSALYFCASSVTSRGDEQFFGPGTRLTVL.

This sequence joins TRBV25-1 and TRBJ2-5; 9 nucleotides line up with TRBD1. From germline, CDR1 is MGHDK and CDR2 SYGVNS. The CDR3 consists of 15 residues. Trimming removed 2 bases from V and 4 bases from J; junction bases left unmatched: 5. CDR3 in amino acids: CASSEQTGGGETQYF. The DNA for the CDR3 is TGTGCCAGCAGTGAACAAACAGGGGGCGGAGAGACCCAGTACTTC.

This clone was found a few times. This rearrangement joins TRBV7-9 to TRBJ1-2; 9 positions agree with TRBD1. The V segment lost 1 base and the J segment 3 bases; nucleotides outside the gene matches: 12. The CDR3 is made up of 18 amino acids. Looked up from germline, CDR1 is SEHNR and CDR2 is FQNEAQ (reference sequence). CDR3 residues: CASSLESGQGEGYYGYTF. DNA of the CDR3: TGTGCCAGCAGCTTAGAATCGGGACAGGGTGAGGGCTACTATGGCTACACCTTC.

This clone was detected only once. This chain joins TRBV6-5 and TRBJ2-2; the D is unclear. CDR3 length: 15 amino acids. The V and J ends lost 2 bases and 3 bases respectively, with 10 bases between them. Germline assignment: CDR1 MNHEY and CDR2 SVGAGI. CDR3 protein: CASSYVPGHTGELFF. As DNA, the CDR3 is TGTGCCAGCAGTTACGTTCCAGGACACACCGGGGAGCTGTTTTTT.

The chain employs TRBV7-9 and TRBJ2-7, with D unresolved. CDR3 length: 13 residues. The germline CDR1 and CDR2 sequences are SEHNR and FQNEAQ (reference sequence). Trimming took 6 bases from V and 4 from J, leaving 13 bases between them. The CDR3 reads CASSNRYGYEQYF. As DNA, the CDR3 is TGTGCCAGCAGTAATCGTTACGGGTACGAGCAGTACTTC. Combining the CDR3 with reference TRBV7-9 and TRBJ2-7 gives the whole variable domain DTGVSQNPRHKITKRGQNVTFRCDPISEHNRLYWYRQTLGQGPEFLTYFQNEAQLEKSRLLSDRFSAERPKGSFSTLEIQRTEQGDSAMYLCASSNRYGYEQYFGPGTRLTVT.

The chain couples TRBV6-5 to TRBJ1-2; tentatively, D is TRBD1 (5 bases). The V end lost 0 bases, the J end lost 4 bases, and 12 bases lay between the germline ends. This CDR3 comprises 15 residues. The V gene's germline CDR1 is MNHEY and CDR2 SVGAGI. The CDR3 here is CASSYSKVGPYGYTF. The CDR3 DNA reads TGTGCCAGCAGTTACTCGAAGGTGGGACCCTATGGCTACACCTTC.

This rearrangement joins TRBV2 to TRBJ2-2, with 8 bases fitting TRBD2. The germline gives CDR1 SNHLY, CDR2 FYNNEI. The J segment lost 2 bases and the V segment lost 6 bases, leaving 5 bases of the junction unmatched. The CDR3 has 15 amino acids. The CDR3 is CASSRRGDNTGELFF. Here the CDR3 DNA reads TGTGCCAGCAGCCGGCGGGGGGACAACACCGGGGAGCTGTTTTTT.

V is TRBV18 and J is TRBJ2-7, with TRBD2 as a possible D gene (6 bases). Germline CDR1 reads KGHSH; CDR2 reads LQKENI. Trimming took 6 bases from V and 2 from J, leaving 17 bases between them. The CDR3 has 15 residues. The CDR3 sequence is CASSSTLGLTYEQYF. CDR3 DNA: TGTGCCAGCTCCAGCACTTTGGGACTGACCTACGAGCAGTACTTC.

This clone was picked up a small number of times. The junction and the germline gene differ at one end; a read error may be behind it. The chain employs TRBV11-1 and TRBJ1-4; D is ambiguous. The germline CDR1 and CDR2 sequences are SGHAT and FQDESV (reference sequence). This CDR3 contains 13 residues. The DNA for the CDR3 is TGTGCCAGCAGCTTAGCAGGGATGGCCTCGCCCATTTTT. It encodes CASSLAGMASPIF. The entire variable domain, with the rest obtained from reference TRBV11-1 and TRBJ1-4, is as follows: EAEVAQSPRYKITEKSQAVAFWCDPISGHATLYWYRQILGQGPELLVQFQDESVVDDSQLPKDRFSAERLKGVDSTLKIQPAELGDSAMYLCASSLAGMASPIFGSGTQLSVL.

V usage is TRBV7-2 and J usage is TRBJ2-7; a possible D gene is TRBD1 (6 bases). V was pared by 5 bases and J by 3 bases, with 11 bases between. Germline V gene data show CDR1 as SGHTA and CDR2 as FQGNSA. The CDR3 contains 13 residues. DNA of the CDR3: TGTGCCAGCAGCCCGATAGGGGGCTACGAGCAGTACTTC. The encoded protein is CASSPIGGYEQYF.

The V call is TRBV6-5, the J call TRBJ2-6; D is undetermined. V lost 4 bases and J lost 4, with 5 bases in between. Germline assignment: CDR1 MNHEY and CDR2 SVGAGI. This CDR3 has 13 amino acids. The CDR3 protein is CASSSWGANVLTF. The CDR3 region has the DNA TGTGCCAGCAGTTCGTGGGGGGCCAACGTCCTGACTTTC.

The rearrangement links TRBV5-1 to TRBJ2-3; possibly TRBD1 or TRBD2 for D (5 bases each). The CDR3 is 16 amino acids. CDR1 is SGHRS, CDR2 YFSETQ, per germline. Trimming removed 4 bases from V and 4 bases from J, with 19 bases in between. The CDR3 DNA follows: TGCGCCAGCAGCCGGGACCTGACCATTGGCTCAGATACGCAGTATTTT. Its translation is CASSRDLTIGSDTQYF.

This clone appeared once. This chain's CDR3 is CASSQLSGAQAVRRSYNEQFF. CDR3 nucleotides: TGCGCCAGCAGTCAGCTTAGCGGTGCACAGGCCGTTCGACGCTCCTACAATGAGCAGTTCTTC. J is TRBJ2-1 and V is TRBV23-1; a possible D gene is TRBD2 (6 bases). TRBV23-1 is an ORF, with its function uncertain. This CDR3 spans 21 amino acids. Trimming removed 3 bases from V and 0 bases from J, with 27 bases in between.

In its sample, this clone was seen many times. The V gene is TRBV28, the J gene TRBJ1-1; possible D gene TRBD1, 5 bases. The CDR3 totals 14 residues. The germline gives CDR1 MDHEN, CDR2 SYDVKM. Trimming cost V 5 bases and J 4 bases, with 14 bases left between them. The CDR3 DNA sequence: TGTGCCAGCAGTCTAGCGCAGCAGGGCACTGAAGCTTTCTTT. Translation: CASSLAQQGTEAFF.

CDR3 loop: CASRGDSQTQYF. CDR3 sequence (DNA): TGTGCCAGCAGGGGGGACAGCCAAACCCAGTACTTC. The chain recombines TRBV2 with TRBJ2-5; 7 bases are shared with TRBD1. CDR1 is SNHLY and CDR2 is FYNNEI in the germline V gene. The CDR3 loop spans 12 amino acids. The V and J ends lost 6 bases and 8 bases, in that order; junction bases with no gene match: 6. Variable domain in full (rest from reference TRBV2 and TRBJ2-5): EPEVTQTPSHQVTQMGQEVILRCVPISNHLYFYWYRQILGQKVEFLVSFYNNEISEKSEIFDDQFSVERPDGSNFTLKIRSTKLEDSAMYFCASRGDSQTQYFGPGTRLLVL.

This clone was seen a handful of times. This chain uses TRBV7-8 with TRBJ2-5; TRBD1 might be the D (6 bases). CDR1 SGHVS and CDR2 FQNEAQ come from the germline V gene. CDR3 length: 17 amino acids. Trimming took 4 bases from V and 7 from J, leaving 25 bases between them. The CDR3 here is CASSSLPRTAGWGTQYF. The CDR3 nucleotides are TGTGCCAGCAGCTCACTCCCCCGGACAGCCGGTTGGGGGACCCAGTACTTC. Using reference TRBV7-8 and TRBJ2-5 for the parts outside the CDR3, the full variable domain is GAGVSQSPRYKVAKRGQDVALRCDPISGHVSLFWYQQALGQGPEFLTYFQNEAQLDKSGLPSDRFFAERPEGSVSTLKIQRTQQEDSAVYLCASSSLPRTAGWGTQYFGPGTRLLVL.

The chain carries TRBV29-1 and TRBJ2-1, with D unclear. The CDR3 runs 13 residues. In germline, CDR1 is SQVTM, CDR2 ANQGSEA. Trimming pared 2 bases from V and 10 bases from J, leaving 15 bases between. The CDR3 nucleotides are TGCAGCGTTGAACTGGACCCCAACTCGGAGCAGTTCTTC. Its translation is CSVELDPNSEQFF.

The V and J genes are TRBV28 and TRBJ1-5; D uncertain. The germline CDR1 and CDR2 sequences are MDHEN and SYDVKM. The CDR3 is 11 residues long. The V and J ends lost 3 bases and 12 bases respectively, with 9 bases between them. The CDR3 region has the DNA TGTGCCAGCAGTTTTGACCGGCTCCAGCATTTT. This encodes CASSFDRLQHF.

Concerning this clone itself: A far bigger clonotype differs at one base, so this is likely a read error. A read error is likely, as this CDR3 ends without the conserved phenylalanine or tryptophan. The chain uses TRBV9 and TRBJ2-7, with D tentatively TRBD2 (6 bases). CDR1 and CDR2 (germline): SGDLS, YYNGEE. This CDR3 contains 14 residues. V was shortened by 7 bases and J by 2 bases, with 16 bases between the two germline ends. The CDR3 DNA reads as TGTGCCAGCCCCCTTCGGGGGAGCCCCTACGAGCAGTACCTC. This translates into CASPLRGSPYEQYL.